This TCR beta chain comes out of a study of cytomegalovirus exposure and HLA in healthy donors (dated by TCRdb to about 2017). For the wider study: An earlier analysis of more than 550 of the donors reported 276 Gb of sequence data and 95 million to 130 million unique TCR beta sequences obtained from approximately 180 million T cells. The study aimed to test whether cataloging public T cell receptors could reveal signatures of past pathogen exposure. On average, around 230,000 unique TCR beta nucleotide sequences were sequenced per donor among about 400 genotyped donors of the cohort, with roughly a sixth of those sequences being non-productive. Roughly 300 gigabases of sequencing data and roughly 80 million unique TCR sequences made up an early release that covered some 640 HLA-typed donors. In a later analysis, previously published TCR beta repertoires from about 670 donors were re-analyzed and high-resolution HLA genotyping was added so that TCR occurrence patterns could be studied. A few DR-DQ haplotypes were handled as single units for association and clustering because linkage in the cohort was strong. Every discovery cohort repertoire had been produced on one sequencing platform. In addition to the first cohort of approximately 670 subjects, a separate validation cohort of some 120 different subjects was used. A later genetic analysis used genome-wide SNP genotypes for about three fifths of the 666 donors, treating that subset as a discovery cohort. Using immunosequencing, the study profiled T cell repertoires from around 670 subjects and related those repertoires to cytomegalovirus serostatus. High-throughput TCR immunosequencing, statistical association of individual TCRs with disease status, and machine learning were combined to predict cytomegalovirus infection status. An earlier analysis of 450 to 750 of the donors used high-throughput TCR beta sequencing to judge whether each TCR beta V gene segment behaved as functional or pseudogenic. HLA typing covered class I and class II loci at four-digit resolution. Among the roughly 390 genotyped donors, around 81% belonged to the genetic ancestry cluster associated with self-reported Caucasian donors. Rather than drawing on any new phenotypic data, the later analysis identified candidate immune exposures from TCR beta sequences and the way those sequences occurred across donors. Alongside the repertoire data, information on donor age, sex, ethnicity and CMV serostatus was compiled. Typing coverage differed by locus: A, B, C, DRB1 and DQB1 were typed in roughly 620-630 donors, DQA1 in about 560, DPA1 in nearly 610, and DPB1 in around 440. Findings and caveats that apply to the study as a whole: A later genetic analysis reported fewer N-insertions in productive TCRs among donors in an Asian-associated ancestry cluster than the 666-donor mean. In this cohort, only TCR beta chains were sequenced, and detectable features were limited by the absence of alpha or paired-chain data. According to a later analysis, most CMV-associated TCR beta chains appeared to be HLA-restricted, and the HLA associations seemed to be driven largely by CMV exposure. HLA typing was unavailable for some donors at each locus, so association tests used only the typed subset. Because counts were too low, more than 15 rarely observed V segments, including chromosome 9 orphons, were left out of the earlier analysis of about 620 of the donors. Several of the top co-occurrence clusters appeared to be linked to parvovirus B19, influenza, CMV and Epstein-Barr virus, according to a later analysis. The authors suggested that the approach could potentially be extended to other disease states and immunological phenotypes. In a later analysis, HLA-associated TCR beta chains were found to be more clonally expanded and to have lower generation probabilities than equally common non-associated chains. When HLA alleles, especially DR and DQ, strongly co-occurred, TCR associations were difficult to assign to individual alleles. Linkage disequilibrium might explain the correlated functional status among segregating V segments, but an unknown experimental factor could not be ruled out. A later genetic analysis associated a missense DCLRE1C variant with V-gene and J-gene trimming of TCR beta chains, and an independent cohort replicated the association. Broadly in line with IMGT annotations, most TCR beta V segments showed up in productive rearrangements about 87% or about 30% of the time in an earlier analysis of 450 to 600 of the donors. For the cohort, immune exposure information was limited to CMV serostatus. A few of the identified cytomegalovirus-associated TCR beta chains were confirmed in vitro to be specific for cytomegalovirus antigens. Presence/absence analyses assumed roughly uniform sequencing depth across donors, an assumption that may not hold. Most TCR sequences were observed very rarely across donors, whereas some public TCRs were present in many individuals. In a later analysis, TCR association rates were found to vary across HLA loci, with the most associated TCRs seen for DRB1 alleles and the fewest for HLA-C alleles. A cluster of highly shared sequence variants was judged likely to be a technical artifact of the sequencing pipeline. A further reported finding was that TCR beta sequences accurately predicted the HLA-A and HLA-B alleles for most subjects in the first cohort. In a later analysis, about 16,000 TCR beta sequences were associated with specific HLA alleles at a false discovery rate of 0.05. The classifier was reported to diagnose cytomegalovirus status with high specificity and sensitivity in both the original cohort and the validation cohort. A total of 164 TCR beta chains were listed by the study as associated with cytomegalovirus.

Receptors were amplified or captured by the immunoSEQ multiplex PCR assay. The multiplex PCR relied on a mix of 60 forward primers for TCR Vbeta segments and 13 reverse primers for TCR Jbeta segments. The CDR3 region of rearranged TCR beta genes was amplified from genomic DNA by a multiplex PCR assay. The Illumina HiSeq System was used to sequence the amplified TCR beta libraries as 87-base-pair reads. Per the authors' processing: A later analysis counted around 72 million unique TCR beta chains across the roughly 700 repertoires, and roughly 10 million of these chains were shared by at least two donors. Raw reads were error-corrected and collapsed into unique sequences by a nearest-neighbor algorithm in which closely related sequences were merged to remove PCR and sequencing errors. CDR3 sequences were aligned to IMGT reference sequences to assign V, D and J gene segments. For a sequence to be retained, a match of at least six nucleotides was required to both a V gene segment and a J gene segment. A rearrangement was called productive if the CDR3 had no stop codons and remained in frame with V and J, and every other rearrangement was called non-productive. CDR3 was defined according to IMGT convention as the region running from the second conserved V-encoded cysteine to the conserved J-encoded phenylalanine. The earlier analysis of fewer than 750 of the donors excluded sequences that lacked an unambiguous match to a single V gene segment. In an earlier analysis of approximately 550 of the donors, V segments were called functional above 56.7% productive rearrangements and were called segregating when the between-donor standard deviation exceeded 5%. A statistical classification framework was built to diagnose cytomegalovirus status from the catalog of TCR beta chain sequences. V and J gene assignment, in a later analysis, came from comparing TCR nucleotide sequences with IMGT/GENE-DB human TR gene sequences. A later analysis assigned CDR3 sequences and most-parsimonious VDJ recombination scenarios with the TCRdist pipeline. A later analysis defined each TCR beta chain by its CDR3 amino acid sequence plus V-gene family, and excluded reads lacking a unique V-gene family. In a later analysis, 450 to 600 highly shared, low-generation-probability nucleotide sequences were removed to address suspected cross-contamination and a sequencing artifact. A later analysis calculated a clonal expansion index for each public chain from normalized within-repertoire ranks of inferred template counts. Generation probabilities in a later analysis came from a VDJ recombination model fitted to out-of-frame rearrangements, and those results were checked against IGoR. A later analysis scored TCR-TCR, TCR-HLA and TCR-CMV co-occurrence with hypergeometric tests, applying a repertoire-size bias correction to TCR pairs. A later analysis estimated false discovery rates by permuting HLA or CMV assignments 20 times. In a later analysis, co-occurring TCRs were grouped with DBSCAN, and TCRdist sequence similarity was added when clustering was performed within HLA-allele-positive subsets. Co-occurrence clustering excluded repertoires with fewer than 30,000 or more than 120,000 public chains, plus five with anomalous nucleotide sharing. TCRdb obtained this table from immuneACCESS and retained in-frame rearrangements with V and J assigned. These tables miss some clones; where compared with another copy, unresolved V genes account for less than half of the shortfall, and the remainder is unexplained. V, J and clone size reflect that table, while D and trimming were determined from the DNA. The sample profile shows 180,000 or so clones; about 79% of them were found once. The ten biggest clones cover over 12% of the sample.

This clone was detected only a few times. No antigen is known for it. Base qualities are missing; no much larger clone stands one base away. In total, 666 healthy bone marrow donors made up the cohort. Cohort members were all nominally healthy when sampled, although unrecorded immune exposures were likely present. The donor tested CMV seropositive, placing the donor among the roughly 300 seropositive members of the cohort. A peripheral blood sample was provided by each donor, and peripheral blood mononuclear cells were used for TCR beta sequencing. The Qiagen DNeasy Blood Extraction Kit was used to extract genomic DNA from the blood cell samples. This receptor was taken from a man in his fifties in good health and CMV-seropositive. Sequences were obtained from PBMCs.

CDR3 protein: CASRSTSGGTQYF. In nucleotides, the sequence is TGTGCCAGCAGGTCGACTAGCGGGGGCACCCAGTACTTC. The chain is assembled from TRBV13 and TRBJ2-5, with 12 bases in between that match TRBD2. The germline V gene (reference sequence) sets CDR1 to PRHDT and CDR2 to FYEKMQ. Measured from the cysteine to the phenylalanine, the CDR3 is 13 residues long. The only DNA kept is the CDR3, 39 bases in frame from the first base. Unmatched junction bases come to 4, with V trimmed by 6 bases and J by 8 bases.